The 16 T cell receptor beta chains in this list originate from one sample, sequenced in a study of OX40 agonist ivuxolimab in advanced cancers. Sequencing was performed with immunoSEQ multiplex PCR; in TCRdb, only in-frame clones are kept and a portion is missing. The sample consists of approximately 92,000 clones, roughly 94% of them appearing once. Sequenced material: CD4+ or CD8+ T cells sorted from blood, taken in a trial of the OX40 agonist ivuxolimab. These receptors were taken from an adult with an advanced solid tumor such as melanoma, head and neck, liver or kidney cancer.

The chain joins TRBV5-4 to TRBJ2-7; TRBD1 matches at 8 bases. In germline, CDR1 is SGHNT, CDR2 YYREEE (reference sequence). This CDR3 has 15 residues. Losses at the gene ends were 5 bases for V and 5 bases for J; bases not matched to a gene: 12. Here the CDR3 reads CASSAGTGLPNEQYF. The CDR3 bases are TGTGCCAGCAGTGCCGGGACAGGCCTTCCCAACGAGCAGTACTTC.

J is TRBJ2-3 and V is TRBV6-1; no definite D call. The germline gives CDR1 MNHNS, CDR2 SASEGT. The CDR3 spans 12 residues. V was cut by 4 bases and J by 0 bases, with 2 bases left in between. CDR3 sequence: CASSVSTDTQYF. CDR3 DNA sequence: TGTGCCAGCAGTGTAAGCACAGATACGCAGTATTTT.

CDR3: CASSGPPLGGATTTFNEQFF. In DNA form, the CDR3 reads TGTGCCAGCAGTGGACCCCCACTGGGAGGGGCAACTACTACTTTCAATGAGCAGTTCTTC. This chain joins TRBV6-1 and TRBJ2-1; TRBD2 matches at 7 bases. This CDR3 spans 20 amino acids. CDR1 MNHNS and CDR2 SASEGT come from the germline V gene. Trimming removed 4 bases from V and 6 bases from J; junction bases left unmatched: 24.

V and J are TRBV2 and TRBJ1-6; D unclear. There are 15 residues in the CDR3. V was shortened by 1 base and J by 6 bases, with 10 bases between the two germline ends. Germline loops: CDR1 SNHLY, CDR2 FYNNEI. The CDR3, as DNA: TGTGCCAGCAGTGAAGAGAGGGTGGGTAATTCACCCCTCCACTTT. Its translation: CASSEERVGNSPLHF.

The rearrangement uses TRBV19 and TRBJ1-2; D is perhaps TRBD1 (5 bases). Germline assignment: CDR1 LNHDA and CDR2 SQIVND (reference sequence). This CDR3 has 15 amino acids. V lost 3 bases to trimming and J lost 3 bases, with 14 bases between them. The CDR3 bases are TGTGCCAGTAGTATTAGGGGTCGATTCTACTATGGCTACACCTTC. Translating it yields CASSIRGRFYYGYTF.

The rearrangement joins TRBV4-2 to TRBJ2-2; D is undetermined. The CDR3 covers 15 residues. V lost 1 base and J lost 1, with 7 bases in between. Looked up from germline, CDR1 is LGHNA and CDR2 is YNFKEQ. DNA for the CDR3: TGTGCCAGCAGCCAAGTAGAGGAGAACACCGGGGAGCTGTTTTTT. This translates into CASSQVEENTGELFF.

The genes are TRBV5-1 and TRBJ2-1; possible D gene TRBD1, 6 bases. Germline V gives CDR1 SGHRS, CDR2 YFSETQ. V gave up 0 bases and J gave up 3 bases, with 10 bases separating them. The CDR3 spans 15 residues. The CDR3 nucleotides are TGCGCCAGCAGCTTGGGGGGGACAAACTACAATGAGCAGTTCTTC. Its protein is CASSLGGTNYNEQFF.

The chain has TRBV2 and TRBJ1-5; a weak D match, TRBD1 (6 bases). Trimming cost V 6 bases and J 7 bases, with 19 bases left between them. CDR3 size: 15 residues. Germline V gives CDR1 SNHLY, CDR2 FYNNEI. CDR3 loop: CASRPRPGERQPQHF. The CDR3 nucleotides are TGTGCCAGCAGACCACGCCCAGGGGAGAGGCAGCCCCAGCATTTT. Complete variable domain (other parts from reference TRBV2 and TRBJ1-5): EPEVTQTPSHQVTQMGQEVILRCVPISNHLYFYWYRQILGQKVEFLVSFYNNEISEKSEIFDDQFSVERPDGSNFTLKIRSTKLEDSAMYFCASRPRPGERQPQHFGDGTRLSIL.

V usage is TRBV6-6 and J usage is TRBJ1-4, with D possibly matching TRBD1 (5 bases). CDR1 MNHNY and CDR2 SVGAGI come from the germline V gene (reference sequence). The CDR3 runs 15 residues. V was trimmed by 0 bases and J by 8 bases, leaving 13 bases between them. The CDR3 region is CASSYSGQGLEKLFF. In DNA form, the CDR3 reads TGTGCCAGCAGTTACTCGGGGCAGGGTTTAGAAAAACTGTTTTTT.

The chain combines TRBV2 with TRBJ1-2; the match to TRBD1 covers 9 bases. V shed 7 bases and J 6 bases; nucleotides not matched to a gene: 12. The CDR3 is 15 residues long. CDR1 is SNHLY and CDR2 is FYNNEI in the germline V gene. CDR3 nucleotide sequence: TGTGCCAGCACCCTACAGACAGGGGGACTTGATGGCTACACCTTC. Its protein is CASTLQTGGLDGYTF.

The chain couples TRBV10-3 to TRBJ2-5, with 10 bases matching TRBD1. V trimming: 6 bases; J trimming: 3 bases; junction bases outside the gene matches: 7. Per the germline V gene, CDR1 is ENHRY and CDR2 is SYGVKD. CDR3 length: 15 residues. CDR3 protein: CAIRSDRGIEETQYF. The CDR3 coding sequence is TGTGCCATCAGGTCGGACAGGGGGATAGAAGAGACCCAGTACTTC.

The J gene is TRBJ2-1, the V gene TRBV6-5; TRBD2 matches at 9 bases. Trimming at V came to 2 bases and at J to 4 bases, leaving 6 bases not matched to a gene. From germline, CDR1 is MNHEY and CDR2 SVGAGI. The CDR3 consists of 16 residues. In DNA form, the CDR3 reads TGTGCCAGCAGTTACGTGGGACTAGCTCCTTACAATGAGCAGTTCTTC. It yields the protein CASSYVGLAPYNEQFF.

The genes are TRBV6-5 and TRBJ1-2; TRBD1 matches at 10 bases. This CDR3 is built from 14 residues. Germline V CDR1 and CDR2: MNHEY, SVGAGI. Unmatched junction bases numbered 1, after V lost 2 bases and J lost 4 bases. The CDR3 loop is CASSYRDRGYGYTF. In DNA form, the CDR3 reads TGTGCCAGCAGTTACCGGGACAGGGGCTATGGCTACACCTTC.

V and J are TRBV6-6 and TRBJ1-1; possible D gene TRBD1, 5 bases. This CDR3 region has 15 residues. Germline-derived CDR1 and CDR2 are MNHNY and SVGAGI (reference sequence). V was shortened by 2 bases and J by 7 bases, with 17 bases between the two germline ends. The CDR3 coding sequence is TGTGCCAGCAGTTACCTCGGGGGACCGGGCCTTGAAGCTTTCTTT. Amino acids: CASSYLGGPGLEAFF.

The CDR3 DNA reads as TGTGCCAGTAGTATCCCCCCCTTTGGCGCGAGCTCCTACGAGCAGTACTTC. Protein: CASSIPPFGASSYEQYF. The chain links TRBV19 to TRBJ2-7; D unclear. CDR1 and CDR2 (germline): LNHDA, SQIVND (reference sequence). V shed 3 bases and J shed 0 bases, with 18 bases lying between them. CDR3 length equals 17 residues.

This chain links TRBV4-3 with TRBJ2-3; D might be TRBD2 (5 bases). CDR3 length: 17 amino acids. Germline V gene lookup returns CDR1 LGHNA and CDR2 YSLEER. V lost 0 bases and J 5 bases, leaving 18 bases between the germline ends. The CDR3 spells CASSQDSSGHAGDTQYF. In DNA, the CDR3 is TGCGCCAGCAGCCAAGATTCCAGCGGTCACGCAGGAGATACGCAGTATTTT.